Described below is a single T cell receptor (beta chain) sequence and its context. Measured with immunoSEQ multiplex PCR; TCRdb has only the in-frame clones, and not every one. Of more than 75,000 clones listed, 70% to 85% are singletons. This record belongs to a study of control samples from healthy donors and cancer patients. CDR3 size: 12 residues. Germline V gene lookup returns CDR1 SGHAT and CDR2 FQNNGV. V was pared by 3 bases and J by 9 bases, with 9 bases between. What was sequenced was PBMCs. The chain links TRBV11-2 to TRBJ2-1, with D possibly matching TRBD2 (5 bases). The sequence came from a man between 70 and 80 years old with lung cancer. The CDR3, as DNA: TGTGCCAGCAGCTTCGGGGTCGGTGAGCAGTTCTTC. As protein: CASSFGVGEQFF.